This T cell receptor beta chain was retrieved from a study of technical replicates of blood from several donors. Measured with immunoSEQ multiplex PCR; TCRdb has only the in-frame clones, and not every one. Among some 87,000 clones listed, 95% to 98% were seen once. CDR1 and CDR2 from the germline V gene are MGHRA and YSYEKL. The CDR3 sequence is 15 residues long. Trimming removed 4 bases at V and 1 base at J, with 14 bases between. The rearrangement links TRBV4-1 to TRBJ2-7; TRBD1 is a possible D gene (6 bases). Specimen: T cells isolated from PBMCs. This sequence was found in a human donor in good health. CDR3 in DNA: TGCGCCAGCAGCCGGAGCTCCGGACAGTCCTACGAGCAGTACTTC. Encoded protein: CASSRSSGQSYEQYF.